The 32 T cell receptor beta chains below were found in one sample sequenced in a study of beta chain features in type 1 diabetes. Since all of the isolated RNA was reverse transcribed, expressed TCRB transcripts were what got sequenced. Sequenced by immunoSEQ multiplex PCR; TCRdb stores in-frame clones only, minus some. The data contain about 360,000 clones, roughly 12% of them singletons. Sequencing was performed on naive CD4+ T cells from blood. The source of these receptors is a young man in good health.

This clone has a handful of counts. This chain uses TRBV9 with TRBJ2-1; 10 bases align to TRBD1. This CDR3 comprises 15 residues. V was pared by 3 bases and J by 8 bases, with 8 bases of the junction left unmatched. The germline V gene has CDR1 SGDLS and CDR2 YYNGEE. The CDR3 nucleotides are TGTGCCAGCAGCGCAAGGCGACAGGGGGCTTATGAGCAGTTCTTC. The encoded protein is CASSARRQGAYEQFF. Full variable domain (missing parts from reference TRBV9 and TRBJ2-1): DSGVTQTPKHLITATGQRVTLRCSPRSGDLSVYWYQQSLDQGLQFLIQYYNGEERAKGNILERFSAQQFPDLHSELNLSSLELGDSALYFCASSARRQGAYEQFFGPGTRLTVL.

This clone has more than one count but fewer than ten. The chain joins TRBV5-1 to TRBJ2-5, with unresolved D. The CDR3 loop spans 13 amino acids. Germline CDR1 and CDR2: SGHRS and YFSETQ. Trimming pared 5 bases from V and 5 bases from J, leaving 13 bases between. The CDR3: CASSYSLQETQYF. In DNA form, the CDR3 reads TGCGCCAGCAGTTATTCTCTCCAGGAGACCCAGTACTTC.

The chain is built from TRBV7-9 and TRBJ2-5, with no clear D. V lost 0 bases, J lost 5 bases, and 10 bases lay in between. The germline V gene encodes CDR1 SEHNR and CDR2 FQNEAQ (reference sequence). The CDR3 sequence is 14 residues long. CDR3 in DNA: TGTGCCAGCAGCTTAGCCTCCTTTCGGGAGACCCAGTACTTC. Translation: CASSLASFRETQYF.

This clone showed up just a few times. The chain employs TRBV7-2 and TRBJ2-6, with no clear D. The germline gives CDR1 SGHTA, CDR2 FQGNSA. V lost 6 bases and J 2 bases, leaving 11 bases between the germline ends. CDR3 length equals 15 residues. In DNA form, the CDR3 reads TGTGCCAGCAGGTTGAGGTTGGCTGGGGCCAACGTCCTGACTTTC. This codes for CASRLRLAGANVLTF.

This clone was detected only a few times. This sequence joins TRBV9 and TRBJ2-7; D gene ambiguous. The V end lost 1 base, the J end lost 2 bases, and 10 bases lay between the germline ends. CDR3 length: 14 residues. Germline CDR1 is SGDLS and CDR2 is YYNGEE. The CDR3 loop reads CASSVSTATYEQYF. The CDR3 DNA reads TGTGCCAGCAGCGTATCAACAGCCACCTACGAGCAGTACTTC.

V and J are TRBV28 and TRBJ2-7, with TRBD1 as a possible D gene (6 bases). From germline, CDR1 is MDHEN and CDR2 SYDVKM. Trimming pared 6 bases from V and 3 bases from J, leaving 18 bases between. The CDR3 is 15 amino acids. DNA for the CDR3: TGTGCCAGCAGATCTTCGACAGGAAGTTACTACGAGCAGTACTTC. Its protein product is CASRSSTGSYYEQYF.

This clone was recorded a few times. The gene calls are TRBV15 and TRBJ2-5, with D possibly being TRBD2 (6 bases). CDR1 LNHNV and CDR2 YYDKDF come from the germline V gene (reference sequence). The CDR3 runs to 15 residues. V was clipped by 1 base and J by 0 bases, with 9 bases between them. The CDR3 DNA reads TGTGCCACCAGCAGAGGGGCGGGAAACCAAGAGACCCAGTACTTC. Protein product: CATSRGAGNQETQYF.

The chain joins TRBV5-1 to TRBJ2-7; a weak D match, TRBD2 (6 bases). The CDR3 is 15 amino acids. The germline V gene encodes CDR1 SGHRS and CDR2 YFSETQ. V was cut by 4 bases and J by 6 bases, with 20 bases left in between. CDR3 DNA sequence: TGCGCCAGCAGCATCACCGGGACGGGAGTCACCGAGCAGTACTTC. This encodes CASSITGTGVTEQYF. Complete variable domain (other parts from reference TRBV5-1 and TRBJ2-7): KAGVTQTPRYLIKTRGQQVTLSCSPISGHRSVSWYQQTPGQGLQFLFEYFSETQRNKGNFPGRFSGRQFSNSRSEMNVSTLELGDSALYLCASSITGTGVTEQYFGPGTRLTVT.

This clone was detected only a few times. V usage is TRBV6-5 and J usage is TRBJ2-1; 9 positions agree with TRBD2. The length of the CDR3 is 15 residues. The V segment lost 4 bases and the J segment 6 bases; nucleotides outside the gene matches: 7. Germline CDR1 reads MNHEY; CDR2 reads SVGAGI. CDR3 amino acids: CASSSAKTSGNEQFF. The CDR3 DNA follows: TGTGCCAGCAGTTCCGCGAAGACTAGCGGCAATGAGCAGTTCTTC.

The chain couples TRBV6-6 to TRBJ2-7; 7 nucleotides line up with TRBD1. The CDR3 is made up of 14 amino acids. CDR1 and CDR2 from the germline V gene are MNHNY and SVGAGI (reference sequence). V lost 5 bases to trimming and J lost 9 bases; unmatched junction nucleotides: 13. CDR3 sequence: CASSTGTVVPTQYF. CDR3 nucleotide sequence: TGTGCCAGCAGTACCGGGACAGTGGTCCCGACGCAGTACTTC.

V gene TRBV18 combines with J gene TRBJ2-2, with 7 bases aligning to TRBD2. The V gene's germline CDR1 is KGHSH and CDR2 LQKENI. With 2 bases clipped from V and 4 bases from J, the junction kept 7 bases outside the gene matches. This CDR3 contains 16 residues. The CDR3 sequence is CASSPESAGVTGELFF. The CDR3 DNA reads as TGTGCCAGCTCACCAGAGAGCGCGGGAGTCACCGGGGAGCTGTTTTTT.

The sample holds a few counts of this clone. CDR3 protein: CASSSKDRNSGNTIYF. The DNA of the CDR3 is TGTGCCAGCAGCTCTAAGGACAGGAACTCTGGAAACACCATATATTTT. V and J are TRBV5-4 and TRBJ1-3, with 7 bases aligning to TRBD1. The CDR3 runs to 16 residues. In germline, CDR1 is SGHNT, CDR2 YYREEE (reference sequence). J lost 0 bases, V lost 3 bases, and 6 bases had no gene match.

The chain employs TRBV4-3 and TRBJ2-5; D is ambiguous. V was cut by 0 bases and J by 0 bases, with 11 bases left in between. CDR3 length equals 16 residues. Germline values: CDR1 LGHNA, CDR2 YSLEER. CDR3 in amino acids: CASSQDFGRNQETQYF. CDR3 nucleotide sequence: TGCGCCAGCAGCCAAGATTTTGGCAGAAACCAAGAGACCCAGTACTTC.

This clone was counted only a few times. V and J are TRBV30 and TRBJ1-2, with D maybe TRBD1 (6 bases). Trimming stripped 0 bases from V and 8 bases from J, with 19 bases between. The germline CDR1 and CDR2 sequences are GTSNPN and SVGIG (reference sequence). The CDR3 length is 15 residues. The CDR3 reads CAWSVRRGGRSGYTF. CDR3 DNA: TGTGCCTGGAGTGTACGAAGGGGGGGCCGGAGCGGCTACACCTTC. The full variable domain, with the rest looked up from reference TRBV30 and TRBJ1-2, is SQTIHQWPATLVQPVGSPLSLECTVEGTSNPNLYWYRQAAGRGLQLLFYSVGIGQISSEVPQNLSASRPQDRQFILSSKKLLLSDSGFYLCAWSVRRGGRSGYTFGSGTRLTVV.

This clone turned up a few times. The chain joins TRBV4-2 to TRBJ1-5; the match to TRBD1 covers 8 bases. CDR3 size: 16 residues. CDR1 is LGHNA, CDR2 YNFKEQ, per germline. Germline trimming cut 3 bases from V and 1 base from J; bases unmatched to any gene: 5. The CDR3 protein is CASSHHDRGSNQPQHF. DNA for the CDR3: TGTGCCAGCAGCCACCATGACAGGGGAAGCAATCAGCCCCAGCATTTT.

This sequence joins TRBV14 and TRBJ2-3; TRBD2 matches at 12 bases. With V trimmed by 2 bases and J by 3 bases, 9 bases remained unmatched. Germline V gene sequence: CDR1 SGHDN, CDR2 FVKESK. The CDR3 runs 18 residues. The CDR3 coding sequence is TGTGCCAGCAGCCAACGACTAGCGGGGGCTCGGAGGACAGATACGCAGTATTTT. This encodes CASSQRLAGARRTDTQYF. Full variable domain (outside the CDR3, taken from reference TRBV14 and TRBJ2-3): EAGVTQFPSHSVIEKGQTVTLRCDPISGHDNLYWYRRVMGKEIKFLLHFVKESKQDESGMPNNRFLAERTGGTYSTLKVQPAELEDSGVYFCASSQRLAGARRTDTQYFGPGTRLTVL.

The rearrangement uses TRBV28 and TRBJ1-1, with TRBD1 as a possible D gene (5 bases). V was clipped by 10 bases and J by 5 bases, with 20 bases between them. Germline V gene data show CDR1 as MDHEN and CDR2 as SYDVKM. This CDR3 has 14 amino acids. The CDR3 DNA is TGTGCCATCCTCTCCGGGGGGTTGGATACTGAAGCTTTCTTT. It codes for CAILSGGLDTEAFF.

With respect to this clone: Within the sample, other DNA sequences also encode this same CDR3. The chain joins TRBV18 to TRBJ1-5, with D perhaps matching TRBD1 (6 bases). V was cut by 3 bases and J by 4 bases, with 10 bases left in between. The CDR3 runs 14 residues. Germline V gene sequence: CDR1 KGHSH, CDR2 LQKENI. DNA for the CDR3: TGTGCCAGCTCACCCGGACAGCGTAATCAGCCCCAGCATTTT. Its protein product is CASSPGQRNQPQHF.

This clone occurred a few times. The chain uses TRBV28 and TRBJ1-1, with D perhaps matching TRBD1 (6 bases). This CDR3 spans 17 amino acids. In germline, CDR1 is MDHEN, CDR2 SYDVKM. V dropped 5 bases and J dropped 3 bases, with 22 bases sitting between them. The CDR3 is CASSPLNGLRQDTEAFF. CDR3 sequence (DNA): TGTGCCAGCAGTCCCCTCAATGGCTTGAGACAGGACACTGAAGCTTTCTTT. Filled out from reference TRBV28 and TRBJ1-1, the complete variable domain reads DVKVTQSSRYLVKRTGEKVFLECVQDMDHENMFWYRQDPGLGLRLIYFSYDVKMKEKGDIPEGYSVSREKKERFSLILESASTNQTSMYLCASSPLNGLRQDTEAFFGQGTRLTVV.

A few counts support this clone. The chain recombines TRBV5-4 with TRBJ1-6, with D possibly TRBD1 on 5 matching bases. The CDR3 consists of 14 residues. Germline V CDR1 and CDR2: SGHNT, YYREEE (reference sequence). Trimming left V 0 bases short and J 4 bases short, with 5 bases between. CDR3 protein: CASSLEGYNSPLHF. CDR3 bases: TGTGCCAGCAGCTTGGAGGGGTATAATTCACCCCTCCACTTT.

The chain couples TRBV7-9 to TRBJ2-5, with TRBD2 matching 12 bases. From germline, CDR1 is SEHNR and CDR2 FQNEAQ (reference sequence). This CDR3 has 15 amino acids. The DNA of the CDR3 is TGTGCATCGGCTAGCGGGGGGGCTGAGTCGGAGACCCAGTACTTC. Translating gives CASASGGAESETQYF.

The V gene is TRBV9, the J gene TRBJ2-7; 10 nucleotides line up with TRBD2. The CDR3 loop spans 17 amino acids. CDR1 and CDR2 from the germline V gene are SGDLS and YYNGEE. The trim removed 0 bases at V and 0 bases at J, leaving 6 bases unmatched. The CDR3 is CASSVGTSGPYSYEQYF. The CDR3 DNA follows: TGTGCCAGCAGCGTAGGGACTAGCGGACCTTACTCCTACGAGCAGTACTTC.

The chain is built from TRBV4-3 and TRBJ2-1; 8 bases fit TRBD2. The CDR3 sequence is 19 residues long. The V gene's germline CDR1 is LGHNA and CDR2 YSLEER. V was clipped by 1 base and J by 3 bases; unmatched bases: 14. In nucleotides, the CDR3 is TGCGCCAGCAGCCAAGGGTGGACTAGCTCCGGCTTTGGCTACAATGAGCAGTTCTTC. Its translation is CASSQGWTSSGFGYNEQFF.

V is TRBV11-2 and J is TRBJ2-2; 14 bases map to TRBD2. J lost 1 base, V lost 5 bases, and 3 bases had no gene match. This CDR3 is 17 amino acids long. Germline V lookup: CDR1 SGHAT, CDR2 FQNNGV. As DNA, the CDR3 is TGTGCCAGCAGCCGACTAGCGGGAGGGGAGAACACCGGGGAGCTGTTTTTT. This codes for CASSRLAGGENTGELFF.

The CDR3 protein is CASSDGTSGGETQYF. The CDR3 DNA is TGTGCCAGCAGCGACGGGACTAGCGGGGGGGAGACCCAGTACTTC. The chain has TRBV7-2 and TRBJ2-5; 15 bases agree with TRBD2. V lost 5 bases to trimming and J lost 5 bases; unmatched junction nucleotides: 3. The length of the CDR3 is 15 residues. Germline V gene data show CDR1 as SGHTA and CDR2 as FQGNSA.

This sequence joins TRBV29-1 and TRBJ2-1; D perhaps matches TRBD2 (6 bases). CDR3 length equals 13 residues. V was cut by 6 bases and J by 3 bases, with 12 bases left in between. Germline CDR1 and CDR2: SQVTM and ANQGSEA. The chain's CDR3 is CSVYRTNYNEQFF. Written as DNA, the CDR3 is TGCAGCGTCTACCGGACTAACTACAATGAGCAGTTCTTC.

This chain links TRBV13 with TRBJ1-2; no reliable D call. Trimming took 2 bases from V and 4 from J, leaving 5 bases between them. The CDR3 totals 12 residues. CDR1 and CDR2 (germline): PRHDT, FYEKMQ (reference sequence). The CDR3 reads CASSLFLYGYTF. CDR3 nucleotides: TGTGCCAGCAGCTTATTCCTCTATGGCTACACCTTC.

In this sample, this clone turned up a few times. The chain employs TRBV7-8 and TRBJ2-2, with 11 bases fitting TRBD2. V lost 2 bases to trimming and J lost 7 bases; unmatched junction nucleotides: 6. CDR1 and CDR2 (germline): SGHVS, FQNEAQ. The CDR3 spans 16 residues. The CDR3 reads CASSLRSGRVHGELFF. DNA for the CDR3: TGTGCCAGCAGCTTACGTAGCGGGAGGGTGCACGGGGAGCTGTTTTTT.

This clone has only a few counts. This chain uses TRBV11-2 with TRBJ2-4; D may be TRBD2 (5 bases). Between the trimmed V and J ends, which lost 5 bases and 8 bases, there was a span of 10 bases. There are 12 residues in the CDR3. CDR1 is SGHAT, CDR2 FQNNGV, per germline. The CDR3 reads CASSPDGDIQYF. CDR3 DNA sequence: TGTGCCAGCAGCCCGGACGGGGACATTCAGTACTTC.

This clone came up a few times. The same CDR3 is also encoded by other DNA sequences in this sample. J is TRBJ2-2 and V is TRBV19; D unresolved. Germline V gene sequence: CDR1 LNHDA, CDR2 SQIVND (reference sequence). V lost 3 bases and J 0 bases, leaving 5 bases between the germline ends. The CDR3 totals 14 residues. CDR3 in amino acids: CASSIGANTGELFF. The DNA for the CDR3 is TGTGCCAGTAGTATTGGAGCGAACACCGGGGAGCTGTTTTTT.

The J gene is TRBJ2-1, the V gene TRBV7-9; TRBD1 might be the D (6 bases). The CDR3 is 14 amino acids. Germline V CDR1 and CDR2: SEHNR, FQNEAQ (reference sequence). V was clipped by 5 bases and J by 4 bases, with 12 bases between them. The DNA of the CDR3 is TGTGCCAGCAGCCCTAGGACAGCTTACAATGAGCAGTTCTTC. This encodes CASSPRTAYNEQFF.

V and J are TRBV5-1 and TRBJ1-6; D perhaps matches TRBD1 (6 bases). Per the germline V gene, CDR1 is SGHRS and CDR2 is YFSETQ. Trimming removed 7 bases at V and 11 bases at J, with 16 bases between. The CDR3 runs 13 residues. The CDR3 nucleotides are TGCGCCAGCCGAAACAACCAGGGGCCACCCCTCCACTTT. It translates to CASRNNQGPPLHF.